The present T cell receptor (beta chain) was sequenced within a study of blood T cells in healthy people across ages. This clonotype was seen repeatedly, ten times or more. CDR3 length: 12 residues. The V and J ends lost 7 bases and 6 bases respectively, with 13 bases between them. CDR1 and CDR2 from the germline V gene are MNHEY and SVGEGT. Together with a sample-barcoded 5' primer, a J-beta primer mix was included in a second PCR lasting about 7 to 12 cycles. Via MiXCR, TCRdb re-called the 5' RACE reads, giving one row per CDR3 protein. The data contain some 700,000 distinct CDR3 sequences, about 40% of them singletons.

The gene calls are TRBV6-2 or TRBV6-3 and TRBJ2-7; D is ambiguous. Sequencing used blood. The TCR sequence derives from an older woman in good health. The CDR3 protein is CASTPGVREQYF. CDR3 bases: TGTGCCAGCACCCCTGGAGTCCGCGAGCAGTACTTC.